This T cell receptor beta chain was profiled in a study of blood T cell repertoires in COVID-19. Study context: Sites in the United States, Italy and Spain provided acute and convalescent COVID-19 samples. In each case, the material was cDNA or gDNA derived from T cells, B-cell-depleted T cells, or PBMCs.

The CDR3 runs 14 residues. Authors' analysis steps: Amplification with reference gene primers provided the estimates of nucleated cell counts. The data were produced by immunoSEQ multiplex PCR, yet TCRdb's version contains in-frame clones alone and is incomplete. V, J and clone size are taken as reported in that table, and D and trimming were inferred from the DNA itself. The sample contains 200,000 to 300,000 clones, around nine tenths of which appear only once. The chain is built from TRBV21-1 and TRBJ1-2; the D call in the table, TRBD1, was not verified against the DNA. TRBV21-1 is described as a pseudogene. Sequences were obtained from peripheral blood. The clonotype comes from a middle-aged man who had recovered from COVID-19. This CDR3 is CASSPAGGLYGYTF. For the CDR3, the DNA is TGTGCCAGCAGCCCAGCAGGGGGGCTCTATGGCTACACCTTC.